This TCR beta chain comes out of a study of graft-versus-host responses after intestinal transplantation. On this clone itself: Its specificity is unknown.

Generated by immunoSEQ multiplex PCR, the TCRdb table keeps only in-frame clones and is missing some. The repertoire holds more than 2,500 clones, roughly 74% seen once, with roughly a tenth in the top ten. The CDR3 totals 13 residues. CDR1 and CDR2 from the germline V gene are MNHEY and SVGAGI. V shed 6 bases, J shed 4 bases, and the junction held 3 bases outside the gene matches. Intraepithelial plus lamina propria lymphocytes were released by processing graft tissue. Whole-study findings and limits: GvH clones surfaced in recipient marrow, some emerging earlier in ileum or blood.

The TCR comes from a human patient who received an intestinal transplant, so some T cells may come from the graft donor. The material was ileum tissue, obtained roughly 5 and 7 days after intestinal transplantation. J is TRBJ1-5 and V is TRBV6-5; 7 bases align to TRBD1. The CDR3 loop is CASSPRGNQPQHF. The CDR3 DNA reads TGTGCCAGCAGCCCCAGGGGGAATCAGCCCCAGCATTTT.